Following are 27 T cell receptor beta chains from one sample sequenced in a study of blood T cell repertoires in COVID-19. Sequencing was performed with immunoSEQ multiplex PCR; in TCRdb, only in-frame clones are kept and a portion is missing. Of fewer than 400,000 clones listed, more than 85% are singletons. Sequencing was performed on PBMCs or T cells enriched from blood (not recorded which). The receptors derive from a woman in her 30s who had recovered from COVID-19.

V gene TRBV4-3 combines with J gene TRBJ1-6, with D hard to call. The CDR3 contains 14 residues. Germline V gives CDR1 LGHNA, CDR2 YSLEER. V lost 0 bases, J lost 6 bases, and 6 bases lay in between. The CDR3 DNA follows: TGCGCCAGCAGCCAAGAACTACGTAATTCACCCCTCCACTTT. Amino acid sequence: CASSQELRNSPLHF.

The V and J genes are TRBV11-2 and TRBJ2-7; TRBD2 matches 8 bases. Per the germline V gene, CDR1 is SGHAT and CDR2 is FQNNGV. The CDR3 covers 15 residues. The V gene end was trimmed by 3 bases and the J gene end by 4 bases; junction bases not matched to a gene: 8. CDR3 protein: CASSFIAGYGYEQYF. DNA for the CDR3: TGTGCCAGCAGCTTTATAGCGGGATATGGGTACGAGCAGTACTTC.

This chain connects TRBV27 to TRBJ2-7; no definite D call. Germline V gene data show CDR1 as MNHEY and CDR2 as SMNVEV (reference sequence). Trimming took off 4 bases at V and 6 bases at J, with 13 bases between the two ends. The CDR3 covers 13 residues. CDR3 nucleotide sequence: TGTGCCAGCAGTTCCGAGTTCGCATCCGAGCAGTACTTC. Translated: CASSSEFASEQYF.

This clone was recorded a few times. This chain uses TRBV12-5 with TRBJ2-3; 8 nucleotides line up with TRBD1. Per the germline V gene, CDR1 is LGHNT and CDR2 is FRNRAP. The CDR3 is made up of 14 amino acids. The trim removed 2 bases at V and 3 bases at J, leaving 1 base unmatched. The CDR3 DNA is TGTGCTAGTGGTTTGCAGGGGGCAACAGATACGCAGTATTTT. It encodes CASGLQGATDTQYF.

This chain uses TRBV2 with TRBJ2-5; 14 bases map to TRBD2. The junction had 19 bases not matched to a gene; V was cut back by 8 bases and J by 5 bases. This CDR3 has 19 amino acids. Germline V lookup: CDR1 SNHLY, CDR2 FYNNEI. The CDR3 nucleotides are TGTGCCAGCCTAACCTTCGGACTAGCGGGAGGTCTACCGGGGGAGACCCAGTACTTC. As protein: CASLTFGLAGGLPGETQYF.

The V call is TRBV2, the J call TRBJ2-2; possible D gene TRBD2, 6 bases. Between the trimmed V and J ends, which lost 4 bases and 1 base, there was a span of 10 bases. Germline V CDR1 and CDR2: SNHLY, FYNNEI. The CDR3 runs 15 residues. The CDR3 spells CASSVAEVNTGELFF. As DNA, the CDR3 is TGTGCCAGCAGTGTAGCGGAGGTGAACACCGGGGAGCTGTTTTTT.

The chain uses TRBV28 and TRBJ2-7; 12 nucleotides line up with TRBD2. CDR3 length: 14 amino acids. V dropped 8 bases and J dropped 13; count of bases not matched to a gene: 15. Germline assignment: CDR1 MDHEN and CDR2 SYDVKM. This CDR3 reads CASHPGLAGRSKYF. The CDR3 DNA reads TGTGCCAGCCACCCCGGACTAGCGGGGCGAAGTAAATACTTC.

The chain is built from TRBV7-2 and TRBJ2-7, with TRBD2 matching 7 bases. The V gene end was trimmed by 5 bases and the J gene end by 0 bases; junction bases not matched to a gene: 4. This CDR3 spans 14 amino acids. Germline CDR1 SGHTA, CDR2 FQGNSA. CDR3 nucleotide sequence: TGTGCCAGCAGCCTCGGGGGGTACTCCTACGAGCAGTACTTC. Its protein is CASSLGGYSYEQYF.

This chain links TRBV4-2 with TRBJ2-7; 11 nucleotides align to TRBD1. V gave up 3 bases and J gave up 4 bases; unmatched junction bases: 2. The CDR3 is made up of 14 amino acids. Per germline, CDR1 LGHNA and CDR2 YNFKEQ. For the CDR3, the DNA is TGTGCCAGCAGCCAGGACAGGGGGCAATACGAGCAGTACTTC. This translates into CASSQDRGQYEQYF.

The CDR3 reads CASSFQGTEAFF. The CDR3 nucleotides are TGTGCCAGCAGCTTTCAGGGGACTGAAGCTTTCTTT. J is TRBJ1-1 and V is TRBV11-1; D may be TRBD1 (6 bases). The CDR3 consists of 12 residues. The germline gives CDR1 SGHAT, CDR2 FQDESV (reference sequence). Trimming cost V 3 bases and J 5 bases, with 7 bases left between them.

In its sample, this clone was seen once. CDR3 region: CATSDLQGWGTDTQYF. The CDR3 DNA is TGTGCCACCAGTGATTTACAGGGATGGGGCACAGATACGCAGTATTTT. J is TRBJ2-3 and V is TRBV24-1; perhaps TRBD1 as D (6 bases). The CDR3 contains 16 residues. Germline V lookup: CDR1 KGHDR, CDR2 SFDVKD. Trimming shortened V by 1 base and J by 1 base, and 11 bases separated the two germline ends.

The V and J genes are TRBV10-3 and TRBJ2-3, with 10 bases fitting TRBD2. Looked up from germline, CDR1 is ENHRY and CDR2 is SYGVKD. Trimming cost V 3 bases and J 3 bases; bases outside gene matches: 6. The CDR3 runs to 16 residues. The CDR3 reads CAISEGTSAVTDTQYF. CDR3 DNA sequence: TGTGCCATCAGTGAAGGGACTAGCGCTGTTACAGATACGCAGTATTTT.

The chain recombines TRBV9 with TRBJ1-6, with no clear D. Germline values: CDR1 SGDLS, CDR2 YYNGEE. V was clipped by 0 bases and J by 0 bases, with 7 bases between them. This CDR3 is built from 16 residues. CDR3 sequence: CASSVGSSSYNSPLHF. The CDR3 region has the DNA TGTGCCAGCAGCGTAGGGTCGAGCTCCTATAATTCACCCCTCCACTTT.

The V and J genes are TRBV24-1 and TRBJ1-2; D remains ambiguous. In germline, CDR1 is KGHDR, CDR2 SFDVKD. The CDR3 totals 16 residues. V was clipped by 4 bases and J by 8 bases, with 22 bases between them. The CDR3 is CATSDKRQGGCFGYTF. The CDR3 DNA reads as TGTGCCACCAGTGACAAAAGACAAGGCGGGTGTTTCGGCTACACCTTC.

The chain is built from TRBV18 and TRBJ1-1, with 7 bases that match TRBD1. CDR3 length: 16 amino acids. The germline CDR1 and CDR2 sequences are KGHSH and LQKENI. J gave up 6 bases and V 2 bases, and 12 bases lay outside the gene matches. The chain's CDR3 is CASSPGTGATGAEAFF. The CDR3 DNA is TGTGCCAGCTCACCAGGTACAGGGGCTACGGGGGCTGAAGCTTTCTTT.

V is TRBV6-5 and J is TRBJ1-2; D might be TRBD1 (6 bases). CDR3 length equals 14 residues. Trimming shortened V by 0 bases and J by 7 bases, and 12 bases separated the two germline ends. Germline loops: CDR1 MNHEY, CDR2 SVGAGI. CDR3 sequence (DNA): TGTGCCAGCAGTTACTCGAAGGCAGGGGCTGGCTACACCTTC. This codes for CASSYSKAGAGYTF.

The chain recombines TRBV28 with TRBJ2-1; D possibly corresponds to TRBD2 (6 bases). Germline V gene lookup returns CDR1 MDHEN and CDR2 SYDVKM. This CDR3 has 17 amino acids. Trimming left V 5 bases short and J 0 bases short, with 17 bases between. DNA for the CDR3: TGTGCCAGCAGTCCCATTAGCGGAGTTCGCTCCTACAATGAGCAGTTCTTC. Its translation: CASSPISGVRSYNEQFF.

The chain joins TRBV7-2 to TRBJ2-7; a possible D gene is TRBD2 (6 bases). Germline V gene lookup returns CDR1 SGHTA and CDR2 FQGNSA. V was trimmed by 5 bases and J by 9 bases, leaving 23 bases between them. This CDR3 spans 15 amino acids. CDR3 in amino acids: CASSPLASVIKGQYF. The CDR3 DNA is TGTGCCAGCAGCCCGCTGGCTAGCGTGATTAAAGGGCAGTACTTC.

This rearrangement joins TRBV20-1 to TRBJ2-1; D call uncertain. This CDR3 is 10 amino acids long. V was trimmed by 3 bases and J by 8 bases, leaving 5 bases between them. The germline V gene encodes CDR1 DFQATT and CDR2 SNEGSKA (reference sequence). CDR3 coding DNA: TGCAGTGCTAGGGCCGATGAGCAGTTCTTC. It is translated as CSARADEQFF.

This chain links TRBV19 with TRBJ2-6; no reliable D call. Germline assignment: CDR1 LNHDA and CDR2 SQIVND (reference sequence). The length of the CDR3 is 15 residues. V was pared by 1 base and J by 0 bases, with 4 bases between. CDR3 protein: CASSIGNSGANVLTF. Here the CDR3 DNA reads TGTGCCAGTAGTATAGGTAACTCTGGGGCCAACGTCCTGACTTTC.

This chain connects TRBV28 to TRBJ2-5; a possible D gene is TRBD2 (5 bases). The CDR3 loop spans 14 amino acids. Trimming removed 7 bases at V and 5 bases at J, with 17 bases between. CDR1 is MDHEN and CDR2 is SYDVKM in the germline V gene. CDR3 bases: TGTGCCAGCACCCCCCGGAATAGCGCGGAGACCCAGTACTTC. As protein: CASTPRNSAETQYF.

CDR3: CASSLRLAVLLRTDTQYF. The CDR3 bases are TGTGCCAGCAGCCTGCGACTAGCGGTACTCCTTCGCACAGATACGCAGTATTTT. The chain couples TRBV3-1 (or the pseudogene TRBV3-2) to TRBJ2-3; 9 nucleotides align to TRBD2. This CDR3 has 18 residues. The junction had 12 bases not matched to a gene; V was cut back by 4 bases and J by 1 base. Germline V CDR1 and CDR2: LGHDT, YNNKEL (reference sequence).

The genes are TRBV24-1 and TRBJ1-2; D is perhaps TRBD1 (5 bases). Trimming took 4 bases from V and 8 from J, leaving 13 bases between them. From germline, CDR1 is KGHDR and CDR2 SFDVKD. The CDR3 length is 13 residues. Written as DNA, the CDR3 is TGTGCCACCAGTGAGAATTCAGGGATCGGCTACACCTTC. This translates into CATSENSGIGYTF.

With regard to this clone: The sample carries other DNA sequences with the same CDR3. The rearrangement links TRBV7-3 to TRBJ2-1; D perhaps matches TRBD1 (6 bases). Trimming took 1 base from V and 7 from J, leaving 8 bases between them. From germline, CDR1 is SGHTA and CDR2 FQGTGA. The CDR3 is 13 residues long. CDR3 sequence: CASSLRQGNEQFF. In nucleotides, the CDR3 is TGTGCCAGCAGCTTAAGGCAGGGGAATGAGCAGTTCTTC.

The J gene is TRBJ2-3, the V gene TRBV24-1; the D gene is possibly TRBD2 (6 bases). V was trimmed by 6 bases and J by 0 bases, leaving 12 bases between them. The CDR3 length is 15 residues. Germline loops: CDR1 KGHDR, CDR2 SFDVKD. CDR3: CATSSGTRSTDTQYF. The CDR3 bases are TGTGCCACCAGTTCCGGGACTCGAAGCACAGATACGCAGTATTTT.

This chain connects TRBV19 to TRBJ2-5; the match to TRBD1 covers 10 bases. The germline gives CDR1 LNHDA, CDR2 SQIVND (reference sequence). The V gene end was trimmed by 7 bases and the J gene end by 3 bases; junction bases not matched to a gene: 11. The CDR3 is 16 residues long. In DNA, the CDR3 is TGTGCCAGTATGGGGCGGAGGACAGGGGGAAAAGAGACCCAGTACTTC. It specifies CASMGRRTGGKETQYF.

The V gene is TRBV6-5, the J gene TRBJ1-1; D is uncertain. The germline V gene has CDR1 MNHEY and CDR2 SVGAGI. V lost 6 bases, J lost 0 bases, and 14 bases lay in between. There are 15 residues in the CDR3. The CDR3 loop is CASRKFGVLNTEAFF. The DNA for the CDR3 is TGTGCCAGCAGAAAATTCGGTGTATTGAACACTGAAGCTTTCTTT.